The 30 T cell receptor beta chains listed next were all sequenced from one sample in a study of blood T cell repertoires in COVID-19. The protocol was immunoSEQ multiplex PCR, while the TCRdb copy is restricted to in-frame clones and leaves out a portion. The sample lists approximately 300,000 clones; around four fifths were seen once. Sequencing used peripheral blood. The receptors were sampled from a woman between 45 and 60 years old with acute or convalescent COVID-19.

The chain recombines TRBV4-1 with TRBJ2-5; possibly TRBD1 for D (5 bases). The CDR3 extends over 14 amino acids. Per the germline V gene, CDR1 is MGHRA and CDR2 is YSYEKL. Trimming removed 1 base at V and 5 bases at J, with 11 bases between. The CDR3 sequence is CASSQGMGPETQYF. The CDR3 DNA follows: TGCGCCAGCAGCCAAGGAATGGGGCCGGAGACCCAGTACTTC.

The V and J genes are TRBV12-5 and TRBJ1-1, with D perhaps TRBD1 (6 bases). Between the trimmed V and J ends, which lost 0 bases and 4 bases, there was a span of 12 bases. The CDR3 is made up of 15 amino acids. Germline CDR1 and CDR2: LGHNT and FRNRAP. Written as DNA, the CDR3 is TGTGCTAGTGGTTTGGTATTGAGGGGGGGCACTGAAGCTTTCTTT. Protein sequence: CASGLVLRGGTEAFF.

The rearrangement links TRBV24-1 to TRBJ2-1; 12 bases are a match to TRBD1. Germline assignment: CDR1 KGHDR and CDR2 SFDVKD. The CDR3 has 16 amino acids. V was clipped by 4 bases and J by 9 bases; unmatched bases: 9. As DNA, the CDR3 is TGTGCCACCAGTGACGGACCGGGACAGGGGGCGGGTGAGCAGTTCTTC. Residues: CATSDGPGQGAGEQFF.

The J gene is TRBJ1-1, the V gene TRBV9, with 7 bases lining up with TRBD1. The CDR3 is made up of 14 amino acids. CDR1 SGDLS and CDR2 YYNGEE come from the germline V gene. With 2 bases clipped from V and 5 bases from J, the junction kept 6 bases outside the gene matches. In nucleotides, the CDR3 is TGTGCCAGCAGCGTCGACAGGGTCGGAACTGAAGCTTTCTTT. Translating gives CASSVDRVGTEAFF.

The rearrangement joins TRBV7-9 to TRBJ1-1; D perhaps matches TRBD1 (6 bases). Trimming took 2 bases from V and 0 from J, leaving 10 bases between them. This CDR3 is 15 amino acids long. Germline values: CDR1 SEHNR, CDR2 FQNEAQ (reference sequence). The CDR3 spells CASSLWQGMNTEAFF. Written as DNA, the CDR3 is TGTGCCAGCAGCTTATGGCAGGGGATGAACACTGAAGCTTTCTTT.

The chain couples TRBV23-1 to TRBJ1-2; no firm D call. Being an ORF, TRBV23-1 has a function that is uncertain. The CDR3 has 16 residues. V lost 8 bases, J lost 7 bases, and 26 bases lay in between. CDR3 coding DNA: TGCGCCAGCGGACTGCCCCTTTGGCAGGTAGTTTTTGGCTACACCTTC. Translation gives CASGLPLWQVVFGYTF.

In the case of this clone: The identical CDR3 is also encoded by other nucleotide sequences in the sample. The chain is built from TRBV12-3 or TRBV12-4 and TRBJ1-1, with 12 bases identical to TRBD1. This CDR3 comprises 13 residues. The ends lost 3 bases at V and 11 bases at J; junction bases unmatched: 4. The CDR3 sequence is CASSFGGQGAAFF. The CDR3 DNA is TGTGCCAGCAGTTTCGGGGGACAGGGGGCGGCTTTCTTT.

V gene TRBV6-2 or TRBV6-3 combines with J gene TRBJ2-6; perhaps TRBD1 as D (5 bases). The CDR3 has 16 amino acids. Germline V gene lookup returns CDR1 MNHEY and CDR2 SVGEGT. V lost 2 bases to trimming and J lost 2 bases, with 10 bases between them. The CDR3 nucleotides are TGTGCCAGCAGTTACGGGGCAGGAGCTGGGGCCAACGTCCTGACTTTC. Protein: CASSYGAGAGANVLTF.

The chain joins TRBV18 to TRBJ2-1, with a tentative D call TRBD1 (5 bases). V lost 2 bases and J 4 bases, leaving 12 bases between the germline ends. Germline V gene data show CDR1 as KGHSH and CDR2 as LQKENI. The CDR3 is 15 amino acids. As DNA, the CDR3 is TGTGCCAGCTCACCAGGGGCGGCCTCTTACAATGAGCAGTTCTTC. Protein: CASSPGAASYNEQFF.

Only a few counts were recorded for this clone. The V gene is TRBV3-1 (or the pseudogene TRBV3-2), the J gene TRBJ1-1; D may be TRBD1 (5 bases). V was cut by 4 bases and J by 2 bases, with 23 bases left in between. The CDR3 covers 18 residues. Germline V gives CDR1 LGHDT, CDR2 YNNKEL (reference sequence). This CDR3 reads CASSRKGIAGTGNTEAFF. CDR3 nucleotides: TGTGCCAGCAGCCGTAAAGGTATAGCCGGGACTGGTAACACTGAAGCTTTCTTT.

This clone came up a few times. The rearrangement joins TRBV28 to TRBJ1-6; D is uncertain. The germline V and J ends were trimmed by 3 bases and 11 bases, with 14 bases remaining between them. Germline loops: CDR1 MDHEN, CDR2 SYDVKM. This CDR3 has 14 residues. CDR3 nucleotides: TGTGCCAGCAGTTTCGCTTCTATCATTCCACCCCTCCACTTT. It codes for CASSFASIIPPLHF.

The chain recombines TRBV24-1 with TRBJ2-5; maybe TRBD1 (6 bases). With 3 bases removed from V and 1 base from J, the gap between germline ends came to 11 bases. The length of the CDR3 is 15 residues. Per germline, CDR1 KGHDR and CDR2 SFDVKD. The chain's CDR3 is CATSDPTGLQETQYF. CDR3 nucleotides: TGTGCCACCAGTGATCCAACAGGGCTCCAAGAGACCCAGTACTTC.

The gene calls are TRBV30 and TRBJ2-7; TRBD1 might be the D (5 bases). CDR1 and CDR2 from the germline V gene are GTSNPN and SVGIG (reference sequence). V shed 3 bases and J shed 2 bases, with 5 bases lying between them. The CDR3 is 11 residues long. This CDR3 reads CAWRGAYEQYF. CDR3 DNA: TGTGCCTGGAGAGGGGCCTACGAGCAGTACTTC.

This clone has only one observation. CDR3 DNA: TGTGCCAGCAGGCGGGACAGGGGGCAGTACGAGCAGTACTTC. The encoded protein is CASRRDRGQYEQYF. The genes are TRBV6-5 and TRBJ2-7; 12 bases agree with TRBD1. This CDR3 spans 14 amino acids. Germline V lookup: CDR1 MNHEY, CDR2 SVGAGI. The V and J ends lost 6 bases and 4 bases, in that order; junction bases with no gene match: 4.

DNA of the CDR3: TGTGCCATCAGTGGGGGGGATCTCTTGAACACTGAAGCTTTCTTT. Its protein is CAISGGDLLNTEAFF. The chain uses TRBV10-3 and TRBJ1-1, with D possibly matching TRBD1 (5 bases). V was cut by 4 bases and J by 0 bases, with 12 bases left in between. The CDR3 contains 15 residues. Germline lookup yields CDR1 ENHRY and CDR2 SYGVKD.

The V call is TRBV19, the J call TRBJ1-4, with 11 bases that match TRBD1. Germline CDR1 and CDR2: LNHDA and SQIVND (reference sequence). The CDR3 extends over 17 amino acids. V lost 4 bases, J lost 10 bases, and 14 bases stayed unmatched. CDR3 amino acids: CASSTRGQGGASPKLFF. The CDR3 nucleotides are TGTGCCAGTAGTACCCGGGGACAGGGGGGCGCCAGCCCAAAACTGTTTTTT.

DNA for the CDR3: TGCAGTGCCAGTCAGTCAGCCTACAATGAGCAGTTCTTC. As protein: CSASQSAYNEQFF. This chain uses TRBV20-1 with TRBJ2-1; D gene uncertain. The CDR3 runs to 13 residues. Germline loops: CDR1 DFQATT, CDR2 SNEGSKA (reference sequence). Deletions cut 6 bases from V and 2 bases from J, with 11 bases between.

The chain employs TRBV10-3 and TRBJ1-2; D unclear. Per the germline V gene, CDR1 is ENHRY and CDR2 is SYGVKD. V lost 0 bases and J lost 5, with 13 bases in between. The CDR3 length is 15 residues. CDR3 nucleotides: TGTGCCATCAGTGAGTCGATTCAGGCCTCTTATGGCTACACCTTC. Protein sequence: CAISESIQASYGYTF.

The chain has TRBV20-1 and TRBJ2-1, with 14 bases that match TRBD2. CDR1 is DFQATT and CDR2 is SNEGSKA in the germline V gene (reference sequence). The CDR3 runs 16 residues. Trimming removed 3 bases from V and 6 bases from J; junction bases left unmatched: 7. The CDR3 DNA is TGCAGTGCTAGTCACGGGACTAGCGGGGGCTTCAATGAGCAGTTCTTC. It specifies CSASHGTSGGFNEQFF.

The CDR3 sequence: CTSSQDEGGGTSGAQETQYF. CDR3 coding DNA: TGCACCAGCAGCCAAGATGAGGGTGGGGGGACTAGCGGGGCTCAAGAGACCCAGTACTTC. The chain carries TRBV1 and TRBJ2-5; the D segment call TRBD2 is taken from the table without a DNA check. TRBV1 is a recognized pseudogene. The CDR3 runs 20 residues.

This clone has more than one count but fewer than ten. The CDR3 spells CASSPLRKGVSEQYF. The CDR3 nucleotides read TGTGCCAGCAGCCCCCTTAGGAAGGGGGTTAGCGAGCAGTACTTC. The chain links TRBV7-2 to TRBJ2-7; weak D call: TRBD1 (6 bases). The CDR3 spans 15 residues. Germline-derived CDR1 and CDR2 are SGHTA and FQGNSA. V lost 5 bases and J lost 6, with 20 bases in between.

This sequence joins TRBV2 and TRBJ1-5, with TRBD1 matching over 11 bases. This CDR3 spans 15 amino acids. CDR1 and CDR2 (germline): SNHLY, FYNNEI. The V and J ends lost 10 bases and 7 bases, in that order; junction bases with no gene match: 12. CDR3 DNA: TGTGCCACTACACTTCCGGGACAGGGGGGACAGCCCCAGCATTTT. This gives the protein CATTLPGQGGQPQHF.

The rearrangement links TRBV4-3 to TRBJ2-2, with 7 bases lining up with TRBD2. Per the germline V gene, CDR1 is LGHNA and CDR2 is YSLEER. The CDR3 is 16 amino acids. The V and J ends lost 4 bases and 4 bases, in that order; junction bases with no gene match: 9. Written as DNA, the CDR3 is TGCGCCAGCAGCCCCTGGGGGGGAGTGTCCACCGGGGAGCTGTTTTTT. This translates into CASSPWGGVSTGELFF.

A few counts support this clone. The rearrangement joins TRBV14 to TRBJ1-2; D is ambiguous. V shed 4 bases and J shed 2 bases, with 14 bases lying between them. Germline lookup yields CDR1 SGHDN and CDR2 FVKESK. The CDR3 totals 15 residues. The CDR3 DNA sequence: TGTGCCAGCAGCCCCCGAGGGAGTAACAACTATGGCTACACCTTC. This codes for CASSPRGSNNYGYTF.

The V gene is TRBV7-2, the J gene TRBJ1-1; a possible D gene is TRBD1 (5 bases). The CDR3 loop spans 14 amino acids. The V end was cut by 5 bases, the J end by 4 bases, with 14 bases between. CDR1 is SGHTA and CDR2 is FQGNSA in the germline V gene. CDR3 in DNA: TGTGCCAGCAGCCGGGCCAGGGTGCTCACTGAAGCTTTCTTT. The encoded protein is CASSRARVLTEAFF. The full variable domain, completed using reference TRBV7-2 and TRBJ1-1, is GAGVSQSPSNKVTEKGKDVELRCDPISGHTALYWYRQSLGQGLEFLIYFQGNSAPDKSGLPSDRFSAERTGGSVSTLTIQRTQQEDSAVYLCASSRARVLTEAFFGQGTRLTVV.

This clone occurred once. This chain connects TRBV29-1 to TRBJ2-1, with D maybe TRBD2 (5 bases). Germline CDR1 SQVTM, CDR2 ANQGSEA. The CDR3 extends over 12 amino acids. Trimming took 4 bases from V and 7 from J, leaving 11 bases between them. In DNA form, the CDR3 reads TGCAGCGTTGCTGGAGGTTCAAATGAGCAGTTCTTC. Protein: CSVAGGSNEQFF.

This chain links TRBV12-3 or TRBV12-4 with TRBJ2-7, with a tentative D call TRBD2 (5 bases). The CDR3 extends over 12 amino acids. With 1 base removed from V and 7 bases from J, the gap between germline ends came to 8 bases. Here the CDR3 DNA reads TGTGCCAGCAGTTTAGGCCGGACTGAGCAGTACTTC. As protein: CASSLGRTEQYF.

The chain is built from TRBV19 and TRBJ2-5, with D tentatively TRBD1 (6 bases). The germline gives CDR1 LNHDA, CDR2 SQIVND (reference sequence). CDR3 length: 14 residues. V shed 7 bases and J shed 1 base, with 13 bases lying between them. CDR3 region: CASNPTGFQETQYF. The CDR3 DNA reads as TGTGCCAGTAATCCCACAGGGTTCCAAGAGACCCAGTACTTC.

In regard to this clone: Other DNA sequences within the sample encode an identical CDR3. CDR3 loop: CASSLVASNQPQHF. The CDR3 bases are TGTGCCAGCAGCTTGGTGGCCTCGAATCAGCCCCAGCATTTT. The chain recombines TRBV5-6 with TRBJ1-5; D uncertain. V was cut by 0 bases and J by 4 bases, with 8 bases left in between. CDR1 and CDR2 from the germline V gene are SGHDT and YYEEEE. The CDR3 runs 14 residues. Full variable domain (missing parts from reference TRBV5-6 and TRBJ1-5): DAGVTQSPTHLIKTRGQQVTLRCSPKSGHDTVSWYQQALGQGPQFIFQYYEEEERQRGNFPDRFSGHQFPNYSSELNVNALLLGDSALYLCASSLVASNQPQHFGDGTRLSIL.

The chain couples TRBV2 to TRBJ1-4, with TRBD1 as a possible D gene (6 bases). CDR1 SNHLY and CDR2 FYNNEI come from the germline V gene. The CDR3 totals 13 residues. V was cut by 8 bases and J by 1 base, with 8 bases left in between. Here the CDR3 DNA reads TGTGCCAGCGAAGGGGGAACTAATGAAAAACTGTTTTTT. Its translation is CASEGGTNEKLFF.